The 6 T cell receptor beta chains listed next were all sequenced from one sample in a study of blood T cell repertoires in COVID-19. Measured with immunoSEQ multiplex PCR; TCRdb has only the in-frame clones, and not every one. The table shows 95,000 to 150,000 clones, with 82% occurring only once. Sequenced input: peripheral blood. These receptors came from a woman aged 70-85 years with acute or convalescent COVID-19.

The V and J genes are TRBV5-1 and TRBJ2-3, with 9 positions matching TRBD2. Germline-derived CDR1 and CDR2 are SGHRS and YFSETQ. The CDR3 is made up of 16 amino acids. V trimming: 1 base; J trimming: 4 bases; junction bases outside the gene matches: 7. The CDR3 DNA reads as TGCGCCAGCAGCTTGAGGGGCGGGGGGGGTGCAGATACGCAGTATTTT. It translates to CASSLRGGGGADTQYF.

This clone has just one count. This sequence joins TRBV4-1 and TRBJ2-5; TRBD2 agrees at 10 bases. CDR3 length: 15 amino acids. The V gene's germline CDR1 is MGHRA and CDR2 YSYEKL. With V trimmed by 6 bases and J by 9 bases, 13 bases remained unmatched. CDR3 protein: CASSAGLAVPGAQYF. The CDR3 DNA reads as TGCGCCAGCAGTGCTGGACTAGCGGTTCCAGGGGCCCAGTACTTC.

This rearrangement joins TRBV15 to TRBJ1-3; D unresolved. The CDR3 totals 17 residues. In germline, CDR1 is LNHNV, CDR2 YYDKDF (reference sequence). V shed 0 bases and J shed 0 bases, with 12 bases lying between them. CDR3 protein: CATSRDSTAASGNTIYF. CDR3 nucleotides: TGTGCCACCAGCAGAGATTCAACAGCCGCCTCTGGAAACACCATATATTTT.

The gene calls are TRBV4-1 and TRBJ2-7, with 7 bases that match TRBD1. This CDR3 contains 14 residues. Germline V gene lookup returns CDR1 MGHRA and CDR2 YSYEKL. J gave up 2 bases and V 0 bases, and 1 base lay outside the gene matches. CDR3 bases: TGCGCCAGCAGCCAAGACACAGGGGCCTACGAGCAGTACTTC. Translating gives CASSQDTGAYEQYF.

This CDR3 reads CASSQEGTGDHTQYF. In DNA, the CDR3 is TGTGCCAGCAGCCAAGAAGGGACAGGGGATCATACGCAGTATTTT. The chain joins TRBV4-2 to TRBJ2-3; TRBD1 aligns across 10 bases. There are 15 residues in the CDR3. Germline lookup yields CDR1 LGHNA and CDR2 YNFKEQ. V lost 0 bases and J lost 7; bases outside the gene matches: 4.

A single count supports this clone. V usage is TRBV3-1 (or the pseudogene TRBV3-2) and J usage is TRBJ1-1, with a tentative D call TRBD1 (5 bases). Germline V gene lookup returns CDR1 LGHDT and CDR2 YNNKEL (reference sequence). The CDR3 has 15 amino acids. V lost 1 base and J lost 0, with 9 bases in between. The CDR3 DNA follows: TGTGCCAGCAGCCAAGTTCCGACAGTGAACACTGAAGCTTTCTTT. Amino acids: CASSQVPTVNTEAFF.